The subject of this entry is one T cell receptor beta chain. This clone appeared once. No antigen is known for it. The record has no base qualities; no much larger clone is one base away. V is cut by 3 bases and J by 1 base, and the space between the germline ends is 6 bases. Spanning cysteine to phenylalanine, the CDR3 consists of 13 amino acids. The DNA shown is the 39-base CDR3, in frame from base 1. The germline V gene yields SGHDN for CDR1 and FVKESK for CDR2. Interpreted using the paper, the time point label stands for: about 28 days (+/-7) after the second vaccine dose. Because spike-specific TCR depth and breadth did not differ between the two schedules, AZD1222 recipients who got a second dose at roughly 4 weeks were pooled with those who got a second dose at roughly 12 weeks. Samples from vaccinated people were obtained from the UK trials COV001 and COV002, which included a single-blind randomized controlled phase 2/3 trial of AZD1222 (ChAdOx1 nCoV-19) in healthy adults. For TCRbeta chain sequencing, PBMC samples were collected from trial participants at day 0 and at day 28 after the second dose.

The CDR3 regions of human TCRbeta chains were subjected to immunosequencing. Per the original workflow: Repertoire TCRs were checked for matches against a reference library of SARS-CoV-2-specific TCRs that had been generated using the MIRA antigen-specificity platform. Breadth was defined as the fraction of unique TCRs that were SARS-CoV-2-associated, and depth was defined as the fraction of total T cells that were SARS-CoV-2-associated. Using the MIRA data, each spike-specific TCR was assigned both to the spike region to which the TCR was reactive and to a CD4 or CD8 class. Log10-transformed breadth and depth values were compared by one-way ANOVA with Sidak's multiple comparisons tests. TCRdb retrieved this table from immuneACCESS and kept in-frame rearrangements only. Not all clones are present; in checked studies, unresolved V genes account for under half, and no reason is known for the remainder. V, J and clone size are taken as reported in that table, and D and trimming were inferred from the DNA itself. For this sample the table gives around 150,000 clones, of which roughly 93% were detected only once. Jointly, the top ten make up 1.9% of the sample.

This entry comes from a study of T cell responses to AZD1222 COVID-19 vaccine (dated by TCRdb to about 2021). About the investigation overall: A total of about 230 trial participants underwent TCR sequencing, of whom 200 to 220 received two doses of AZD1222 and some 25 received two doses of the MenACWY control vaccine. Trial participants were enrolled by age into subgroups of 18-55, 56-69 and 70-plus years, and around 150, 29 and 61 TCR-sequenced participants, respectively, were included in these subgroups.

Overall study outcomes, separate from this receptor: Most participants were white British and females outnumbered males, and the authors suggested that clonal diversity may have been underestimated. In the small 56-69-year group, the increase in depth fell short of significance, most likely because of low power. Only a handful of AZD1222 recipients were SARS-CoV-2 seropositive at baseline, limiting conclusions about previously exposed vaccinees. Vaccine-associated CD4 TCRs spanned the whole spike protein, with dominant responses in regions 160-218 and 743-854. Reportedly, almost half of the unique spike-specific TCRs recognized epitopes lying outside the regions that are mutated in the B.1.351 and B.1.1.7 variants. No day 14 peak-response samples were available, so repertoires were characterized only after the peak T cell response. A significant rise in spike-specific TCR breadth and depth was observed after two AZD1222 doses relative to day 0 and relative to MenACWY recipients.

This TCR was recovered from an adult who received the AZD1222 COVID-19 vaccine. This receptor chain uses TRBV14 and TRBJ1-1, with the D segment identity uncertain. This specimen was peripheral blood, taken 28 days after the second AZD1222 dose. The DNA is as follows: TGTGCCAGCAGCCATCGGGGGAACACTGAAGCTTTCTTT. This translates into CASSHRGNTEAFF.